The rows below give T cell receptor beta chains drawn from one sample of a study of T-cell memory formation after mild COVID-19. MiXCR, applied by TCRdb to the 5' RACE reads, yields one record per CDR3 protein. The sample contains about 540,000 distinct CDR3 sequences, roughly 20% of which appear only once. The sample was PBMCs or a T cell subset sorted from them (not recorded which). The receptor source for this set is an adult woman who had mild COVID-19 (a few samples of this study predate the infection). Cell type and time point are not known. The CDR3 runs from the conserved cysteine through the conserved F or W. A D gene is named only where the DNA matches it firmly. For some rows the clone size is stated as once, few or many, or as a class when expanded; others skip it.

clone_size j_call d_call v_call cdr3_nt cdr3_aa
few TRBJ1-2 TRBD1 TRBV7-6 TGTGCCAGCAGCTCCAACAGGGGAAACTATGGCTACACCTTC CASSSNRGNYGYTF
few TRBJ2-4 TRBD2 TRBV7-2 TGTGCCAGCAGCTTTAGCGGGGGAGAAGCCAAAAACATTCAGTACTTC CASSFSGGEAKNIQYF
. TRBJ1-2 . TRBV7-2 TGTGCCAGCAGCTTGGTTTCTGGCTACACCTTC CASSLVSGYTF
. TRBJ2-3 TRBD2 TRBV10-3 TGTGCCATCAGAGCCGGGACTAGCGGGGCAAGCACAGATACGCAGTATTTT CAIRAGTSGASTDTQYF
. TRBJ2-3 . TRBV10-3 TGTGCCATCAGTGAGTCGACGTCGCAGTATTTT CAISESTSQYF
. TRBJ2-1 . TRBV20-1 TGCAGTGCTAGAGATCAGGCGGGTATCGGCTACAATGAGCAGTTCTTC CSARDQAGIGYNEQFF
few TRBJ1-5 . TRBV6-5 TGTGCCAGCAGCCTCGACGGGACTAATCAGCCCCAGCATTTT CASSLDGTNQPQHF
. TRBJ2-1 TRBD2 TRBV6-5 TGTGCCAGCAGTCGACAGGGCCGACTAGCGGGATTGTCCTACAATGAGCAGTTCTTC CASSRQGRLAGLSYNEQFF
few TRBJ1-1 . TRBV5-1 TGCGCCAGCAGCTCAGCTCCCGGGGCGAACACTGAAGCTTTCTTT CASSSAPGANTEAFF
many TRBJ2-7 . TRBV30 TGTGCCTGGAGTACCCGCCAGGGGCGTCGGCCCTACGAGCAGTACTTC CAWSTRQGRRPYEQYF
many TRBJ2-1 TRBD1 TRBV5-5 TGTGCCAGCAGCCCCGACAGGGGCTACAATGAGCAGTTCTTC CASSPDRGYNEQFF
. TRBJ1-4 . TRBV5-4 TGTGCCAGCAGACGGAATAATGAAAAACTGTTTTTT CASRRNNEKLFF
. TRBJ1-5 . TRBV12-3/TRBV12-4 TGTGCCAGCGGGAGCAGTAGCGAGGGCAATCAGCCCCAGCATTTT CASGSSSEGNQPQHF
. TRBJ2-7 TRBD2 TRBV20-1 TGCAGCGCCGGGGGAGGGTCAAGCTCCTACGAGCAGTACTTC CSAGGGSSSYEQYF
. TRBJ1-6 . TRBV30 TGTGCCTGGAGTGCACCGGGGACGGGGAAGTCACCCCTCCACTTT CAWSAPGTGKSPLHF
. TRBJ2-7 TRBD1 TRBV6-1 TGTGCCGGAAGGACAGGGACCCTCTACGAGCAGTACTTC CAGRTGTLYEQYF
many TRBJ2-7 TRBD2 TRBV11-2 TGTGCCAGCAGCCCGACTAGCGGGGGAAGGAGCTCCTACGAGCAGTACTTC CASSPTSGGRSSYEQYF
few TRBJ1-1 . TRBV6-6 TGTGCCAGCAGCAACAGGGACGTACACACTGAAGCTTTCTTT CASSNRDVHTEAFF
. TRBJ1-1 TRBD1 TRBV6-2/TRBV6-3 TGTGCCAGCCGGGGACAGGGGGACACTGAAGCTTTCTTT CASRGQGDTEAFF
many TRBJ2-5 . TRBV6-1 TGTGCCAGCAGTGAAGTGTGGCAGATGCGAGAGACCCAGTACTTC CASSEVWQMRETQYF
. TRBJ2-7 TRBD2 TRBV25-1 TGTGCCAGCAGTAGGTTTGCGGGAGGGTCCTACGAGCAGTACTTC CASSRFAGGSYEQYF
. TRBJ2-7 . TRBV3-1 TGTGCCAGCAGCCAAAGCAGATTGGCCTACGAGCAGTACTTC CASSQSRLAYEQYF
. TRBJ2-7 . TRBV6-5 TGTGCCAGCAGTCTCGTACAGGGTGGGGGTACTTACGAGCAGTACTTC CASSLVQGGGTYEQYF
. TRBJ2-1 TRBD2 TRBV7-6 TGTGCCAGCAGCACGAGCGGGGGGTCCTACAATGAGCAGTTCTTC CASSTSGGSYNEQFF
. TRBJ2-7 . TRBV5-1 TGCGCCAGCAGCTTAAGAACAGGGCCCTCTTCCGACGAGCAGTACTTC CASSLRTGPSSDEQYF
. TRBJ2-3 TRBD2 TRBV11-3 TGTGCCAGCAGCCCCTTGGCTAGCGGGAGTGGCGCAGATACGCAGTATTTT CASSPLASGSGADTQYF
. TRBJ2-7 TRBD1 TRBV15 TGTGCCACCAGCAGCAGGGGGTATCTCTACGAGCAGTACTTC CATSSRGYLYEQYF
. TRBJ2-7 TRBD1 TRBV11-3 TGTGCCAGCAGCTTAGGAGGGGGACAGGGATACGAGCAGTACTTC CASSLGGGQGYEQYF